Given below is one T cell receptor beta chain in context. Authors' processing steps: Estimation of nucleated cell counts relied on the amplification of reference gene primers. The method was immunoSEQ multiplex PCR; TCRdb's version includes in-frame clones alone and lacks a portion of them. V and J calls and clone size are copied from that table; D and trimming were computed from the DNA. This sample has some 150,000 clones, with roughly 87% found just once. The sample belongs to a study of blood T cell repertoires in COVID-19. Study details: Italy, Spain and the United States were the sources of the convalescent and acute COVID-19 samples. Sample material is recorded as cDNA or gDNA derived from T cells, B-cell-depleted T cells, or PBMCs.

V lost 5 bases to trimming and J lost 6 bases; unmatched junction nucleotides: 2. This CDR3 comprises 12 residues. The chain recombines TRBV12-3 or TRBV12-4 with TRBJ1-2; 8 nucleotides match TRBD1. The sequence came from a woman aged 55-75 years who had recovered from COVID-19. The sample consisted of peripheral blood. This CDR3 reads CASSLRGHGYTF. Here the CDR3 DNA reads TGTGCCAGCAGTCTCAGGGGGCATGGCTACACCTTC.